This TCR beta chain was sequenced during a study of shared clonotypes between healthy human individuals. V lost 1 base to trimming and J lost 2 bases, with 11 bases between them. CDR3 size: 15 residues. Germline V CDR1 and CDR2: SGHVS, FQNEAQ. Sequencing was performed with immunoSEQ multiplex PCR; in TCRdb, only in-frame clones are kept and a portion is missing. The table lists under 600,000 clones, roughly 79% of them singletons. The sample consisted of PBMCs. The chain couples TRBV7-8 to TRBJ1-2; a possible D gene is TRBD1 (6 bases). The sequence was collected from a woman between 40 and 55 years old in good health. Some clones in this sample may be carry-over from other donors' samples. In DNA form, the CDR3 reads TGTGCCAGCAGCTTAGGCCGGGGGGCCAACTATGGCTACACCTTC. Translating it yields CASSLGRGANYGYTF.